This is a list of T cell receptor beta chains from one sample in a study of cytomegalovirus exposure and HLA in healthy donors. Some clones are missing from TCRdb's copy, which holds only in-frame ones; the method was immunoSEQ multiplex PCR. The sample includes tens of thousands of clones, roughly 73% of them seen just once. Material: PBMCs. The receptor set was obtained from a male donor in good health and CMV-seropositive. Both conserved end residues are trimmed from each CDR3. Expanded clones are given a class, and other clones once, few, many or no size at all.

v_call | clone_size | cdr3_aa
TRBV6-1 | few | ASSEGQGYTEAF
TRBV9 | . | ASSVGGGAPYEQY
TRBV7-9 | . | ASSLLGGLNAYEQY
TRBV27 | . | ASSWTGGNIQY
TRBV19 | . | ASSIPREIGTEAF
TRBV29-1 | . | SVETGGNQPQH
TRBV28 | . | ASSTRLAGVDTQY
TRBV11-2 | . | ASSLTGDTYEQY
TRBV30 | . | ALVGGTGELF
TRBV7-2 | . | ASSLVTGGQPQH
TRBV13 | . | ASSLLLLADNEQF
TRBV9 | . | ASSVPSGYT
TRBV27 | . | ASSGGTGALEQY
TRBV28 | . | ASSLRVGYGYT
TRBV7-8 | . | ASSLAAGSYGYT
TRBV4-2 | . | ASSQGRSRGEQY
TRBV6-1 | . | ASSVQASAGAKNIQY
TRBV27 | . | ASSSARDVSNQPQH
TRBV18 | . | ASSLSVAGGNEQF
TRBV6-5 | once | ASSSSGGGAHEQY
TRBV6-5 | . | ASSYGADSYEQY
TRBV9 | . | ASSVEPGRQETQY
TRBV28 | . | ASSPLREPETQY
TRBV19 | . | ASSIRDTAF
TRBV7-9 | . | ASSFGGESGSSYNEQF
TRBV18 | once | ASSPLTGGDFP
TRBV29-1 | . | SARGDRNLGGTEAF
TRBV28 | . | ASSSQGAMNTEAF
TRBV5-1 | . | ASSPLGSSTSGANVLT